The entry below describes one T cell receptor (beta chain). Its antigen is not identified. The study sorted every CD8+ T cell subset in triplicate at 280,000 or so cells each. These data belong to a study of CXCR3-negative and CXCR3-positive naive CD8 T cells. Study-level points and caveats: TRB CDR3 properties were used to infer TCR strength, and surface CD5 was comparable between naive subsets. Memory cells differed in TRBV-TRBJ usage, but naive CXCR3-negative and CXCR3-positive cells had similar usage.

The CDR3 sequence is 13 residues long. CDR1 and CDR2 (germline): SNHLY, FYNNEI. TRB cDNA was prepared as libraries by UMI-labeled 5' RACE. TCRdb re-called the 5' RACE reads and gives one entry per CDR3 protein, without DNA. This repertoire comprises some 28,000 distinct CDR3 sequences; its ten largest clones make up roughly a tenth. The sequencing sample was made of memory CD8+ T cells from blood. The receptor was isolated from a human donor in good health. Some clones in this sample may be carry-over from other donors' samples. The rearrangement joins TRBV2 to TRBJ2-7. CDR3 residues: CARQAQLGYEQYF.